This TCR beta chain was sequenced during a study of T cell responses to AZD1222 COVID-19 vaccine. Findings of the study overall: Among those given AZD1222, only five to seven were seropositive at baseline. Among spike-specific TCRs, nearly half reportedly target unmutated variant regions. The donor group comprised mostly white British people and more females; the analysis possibly underestimated clonal diversity.

The CDR3 loop spans 13 amino acids. In germline, CDR1 is SNHLY, CDR2 FYNNEI. V was clipped by 7 bases and J by 4 bases, with 11 bases between them. Regarding this clone: The antigen is not known.

Combined were second doses at about 4 or about 12 weeks. Assay: immunoSEQ multiplex PCR; the TCRdb copy retains only in-frame clones and omits some. The sample has roughly 270,000 clones; 90% to 95% are singletons. Sequenced here: peripheral blood, sampled 28 days after the second AZD1222 dose. The sequence was obtained from an adult who received the AZD1222 COVID-19 vaccine. The chain carries TRBV2 and TRBJ1-5; TRBD1 is a possible D gene (5 bases). Written as DNA, the CDR3 is TGTGCCAGCAACCGAAGGGGTAATCAGCCCCAGCATTTT. This codes for CASNRRGNQPQHF. The full variable domain, rest sourced from reference TRBV2 and TRBJ1-5, is EPEVTQTPSHQVTQMGQEVILRCVPISNHLYFYWYRQILGQKVEFLVSFYNNEISEKSEIFDDQFSVERPDGSNFTLKIRSTKLEDSAMYFCASNRRGNQPQHFGDGTRLSIL.